The rows below give T cell receptor beta chains drawn from one sample of a study of neurological immune-mediated disorders. TCRdb recomputed calls from the 5' RACE reads with MiXCR, one row per CDR3 protein. The profile shows 20,000 to 30,000 distinct CDR3 sequences, about an eighth of them singletons. Input material: PBMCs. Every receptor here comes from a woman aged 40-49 years with HTLV-1-associated myelopathy (HAM/TSP). Both conserved end residues are part of each CDR3. A D gene is named only where the DNA matches it firmly. The size of a clone is reported for some rows only, either as once, few or many, or as a class for expanded clones.

CDR3aa: CASSFEPATNEKLFF; CDR3nt: TGCGCCAGCAGTTTCGAACCGGCAACTAATGAAAAACTGTTTTTT; d_gene: NA; j_gene: TRBJ1-4; v_gene: TRBV5-1; abundance: medium-sized
CDR3aa: CSARPHAGSLYEQYF; CDR3nt: TGCAGTGCTAGACCCCATGCAGGGAGTCTATACGAGCAGTACTTC; d_gene: NA; j_gene: TRBJ2-7; v_gene: TRBV20-1; abundance: many
CDR3aa: CASSARIGTANYGYTF; CDR3nt: TGTGCCAGCAGCGCTCGTATCGGAACAGCTAACTATGGCTACACCTTC; d_gene: NA; j_gene: TRBJ1-2; v_gene: TRBV5-6; abundance: many
CDR3aa: CSAQGALHTGELFF; CDR3nt: TGCAGTGCCCAGGGGGCACTTCACACCGGGGAGCTGTTTTTT; d_gene: TRBD1; j_gene: TRBJ2-2; v_gene: TRBV20-1; abundance: many
CDR3aa: CASRGSLGFGYTF; CDR3nt: TGTGCCAGCAGGGGATCGCTGGGCTTTGGCTACACCTTC; d_gene: NA; j_gene: TRBJ1-2; v_gene: TRBV2; abundance: many
CDR3aa: CASSTYQETQYF; CDR3nt: TGTGCCAGCAGCACATACCAAGAGACCCAGTACTTC; d_gene: NA; j_gene: TRBJ2-5; v_gene: TRBV7-2; abundance: many
CDR3aa: CASSLWHTEAFF; CDR3nt: TGCGCCAGCAGCTTGTGGCACACTGAAGCTTTCTTT; d_gene: NA; j_gene: TRBJ1-1; v_gene: TRBV5-1; abundance: NA
CDR3aa: CASSPGGLYTEAFF; CDR3nt: TGTGCCAGCAGCCCAGGGGGGTTATACACTGAAGCTTTCTTT; d_gene: TRBD1; j_gene: TRBJ1-1; v_gene: TRBV12-3/TRBV12-4; abundance: NA
CDR3aa: CATSRTGESGNTIYF; CDR3nt: TGTGCCACCAGCAGGACAGGGGAGTCCGGAAACACCATATATTTT; d_gene: TRBD1; j_gene: TRBJ1-3; v_gene: TRBV15; abundance: once
CDR3aa: CASSPGTSGSLQFF; CDR3nt: TGTGCCAGCAGCCCTGGGACTAGCGGGAGTCTGCAGTTCTTC; d_gene: TRBD2; j_gene: TRBJ2-1; v_gene: TRBV7-3; abundance: NA
CDR3aa: CSAIGTANTEAFF; CDR3nt: TGCAGTGCTATAGGGACAGCGAACACTGAAGCTTTCTTT; d_gene: TRBD1; j_gene: TRBJ1-1; v_gene: TRBV20-1; abundance: many
CDR3aa: CASMETGLNTEAFF; CDR3nt: TGTGCCAGCATGGAGACAGGGCTGAACACTGAAGCTTTCTTT; d_gene: TRBD1; j_gene: TRBJ1-1; v_gene: TRBV6-1; abundance: few
CDR3aa: CASSLDGARDREQFF; CDR3nt: TGCGCCAGCAGCTTGGATGGGGCCCGGGACAGGGAGCAGTTCTTC; d_gene: TRBD1; j_gene: TRBJ2-1; v_gene: TRBV5-1; abundance: many
CDR3aa: CASSRASSNQPQHF; CDR3nt: TGTGCCAGCAGTCGAGCGTCTAGCAATCAGCCCCAGCATTTT; d_gene: NA; j_gene: TRBJ1-5; v_gene: TRBV12-3/TRBV12-4; abundance: many
CDR3aa: CSAPGQGASDTQYF; CDR3nt: TGCAGCGCCCCGGGACAGGGGGCCTCAGATACGCAGTATTTT; d_gene: TRBD1; j_gene: TRBJ2-3; v_gene: TRBV29-1; abundance: many
CDR3aa: CASSLASGGGLETQYF; CDR3nt: TGCGCCAGCAGCTTGGCCAGCGGGGGGGGACTGGAGACCCAGTACTTC; d_gene: TRBD2; j_gene: TRBJ2-5; v_gene: TRBV5-1; abundance: many
CDR3aa: CASSSSSYEQYF; CDR3nt: TGTGCCAGCAGTTCGTCTTCATACGAGCAGTACTTC; d_gene: NA; j_gene: TRBJ2-7; v_gene: TRBV12-3/TRBV12-4; abundance: many
CDR3aa: CSAIPAWVAGGGFF; CDR3nt: TGCAGTGCTATCCCAGCGTGGGTAGCGGGGGGCGGGTTCTTC; d_gene: TRBD2; j_gene: TRBJ2-1; v_gene: TRBV20-1; abundance: NA
CDR3aa: CASTLSPGLAAETQYF; CDR3nt: TGTGCCAGCACCCTTAGCCCGGGACTAGCGGCAGAGACCCAGTACTTC; d_gene: TRBD2; j_gene: TRBJ2-5; v_gene: TRBV3-1; abundance: many
CDR3aa: CASSESGRHTDTQYF; CDR3nt: TGCGCCAGCAGTGAGTCCGGGCGGCACACAGATACGCAGTATTTT; d_gene: NA; j_gene: TRBJ2-3; v_gene: TRBV10-1; abundance: many
CDR3aa: CASWKGDPNEQFF; CDR3nt: TGCGCCAGTTGGAAAGGGGATCCCAATGAGCAGTTCTTC; d_gene: NA; j_gene: TRBJ2-1; v_gene: TRBV5-1; abundance: many
CDR3aa: CASSLGLADYNEQFF; CDR3nt: TGCGCCAGCAGCTTGGGACTAGCGGATTACAATGAGCAGTTCTTC; d_gene: TRBD2; j_gene: TRBJ2-1; v_gene: TRBV5-1; abundance: many
CDR3aa: CASSSAGLPYEQYF; CDR3nt: TGCGCCAGCAGCTCGGCGGGGCTTCCCTACGAGCAGTACTTC; d_gene: NA; j_gene: TRBJ2-7; v_gene: TRBV5-1; abundance: many
CDR3aa: CASADRGLVEQYF; CDR3nt: TGTGCCAGCGCGGACAGGGGGCTCGTCGAGCAGTACTTC; d_gene: TRBD1; j_gene: TRBJ2-7; v_gene: TRBV6-6; abundance: many
CDR3aa: CASSQGARETQYF; CDR3nt: TGCGCCAGCAGCCAGGGGGCCCGGGAGACCCAGTACTTC; d_gene: TRBD1; j_gene: TRBJ2-5; v_gene: TRBV5-1; abundance: many
CDR3aa: CASSLDRGVDEQYF; CDR3nt: TGTGCCAGCAGTTTAGACAGGGGGGTGGACGAGCAGTACTTC; d_gene: TRBD1; j_gene: TRBJ2-7; v_gene: TRBV28; abundance: many
CDR3aa: CASSQNLAGGRRIGELFF; CDR3nt: TGTGCCAGCAGCCAAAACTTAGCGGGGGGGCGTCGGATCGGGGAGCTGTTTTTT; d_gene: TRBD2; j_gene: TRBJ2-2; v_gene: TRBV3-1; abundance: many
CDR3aa: CSARTAQETQYF; CDR3nt: TGCAGTGCTAGGACAGCCCAAGAGACCCAGTACTTC; d_gene: NA; j_gene: TRBJ2-5; v_gene: TRBV20-1; abundance: many
CDR3aa: CTSSRGTQDTQYF; CDR3nt: TGTACCAGCAGCCGGGGAACCCAAGATACCCAGTACTTC; d_gene: NA; j_gene: TRBJ2-5; v_gene: TRBV5-6; abundance: NA
CDR3aa: CSVERMNTEAFF; CDR3nt: TGCAGCGTTGAACGGATGAACACTGAAGCTTTCTTT; d_gene: NA; j_gene: TRBJ1-1; v_gene: TRBV29-1; abundance: many
CDR3aa: CSAQRGGETQYF; CDR3nt: TGCAGTGCTCAGCGGGGTGGAGAGACCCAGTACTTC; d_gene: TRBD2; j_gene: TRBJ2-5; v_gene: TRBV20-1; abundance: many
CDR3aa: CASSSGDQPQHF; CDR3nt: TGTGCCAGCAGCTCCGGAGATCAGCCCCAGCATTTT; d_gene: NA; j_gene: TRBJ1-5; v_gene: TRBV7-9; abundance: NA
CDR3aa: CAISAKGERASDTDTQYF; CDR3nt: TGTGCCATCAGTGCAAAAGGTGAAAGGGCGAGTGACACAGATACGCAGTATTTT; d_gene: NA; j_gene: TRBJ2-3; v_gene: TRBV10-3; abundance: few
CDR3aa: CASSTGTVGTQYF; CDR3nt: TGTGCCAGCAGCACAGGGACAGTGGGGACCCAGTACTTC; d_gene: TRBD1; j_gene: TRBJ2-5; v_gene: TRBV5-6; abundance: many
CDR3aa: CATSDLNLVKGARANTGELFF; CDR3nt: TGTGCCACCAGTGATTTAAATTTGGTGAAAGGGGCCCGAGCGAACACCGGGGAGCTGTTTTTT; d_gene: NA; j_gene: TRBJ2-2; v_gene: TRBV24-1; abundance: many
CDR3aa: CATSREGAGDEKLFF; CDR3nt: TGTGCCACCAGCAGAGAGGGGGCCGGAGATGAAAAACTGTTTTTT; d_gene: NA; j_gene: TRBJ1-4; v_gene: TRBV15; abundance: many
CDR3aa: CSVRDTYEQYF; CDR3nt: TGCAGCGTGCGGGACACCTACGAGCAGTACTTC; d_gene: NA; j_gene: TRBJ2-7; v_gene: TRBV29-1; abundance: NA
CDR3aa: CASRTSNWGTGELFF; CDR3nt: TGCGCCAGCAGGACTAGCAACTGGGGCACCGGGGAGCTGTTTTTT; d_gene: TRBD2; j_gene: TRBJ2-2; v_gene: TRBV5-1; abundance: many
CDR3aa: CASSHRTSYTGELFF; CDR3nt: TGTGCCAGCAGCCACAGGACTAGCTACACCGGGGAGCTGTTTTTT; d_gene: TRBD2; j_gene: TRBJ2-2; v_gene: TRBV7-2; abundance: many
CDR3aa: CASSLGQGGGTDTQYF; CDR3nt: TGTGCCAGCAGCCTCGGACAGGGGGGAGGCACAGATACGCAGTATTTT; d_gene: TRBD1; j_gene: TRBJ2-3; v_gene: TRBV7-9; abundance: many
CDR3aa: CASSESLAGGKETQYF; CDR3nt: TGCGCCAGCAGTGAGTCGCTAGCGGGGGGCAAAGAGACCCAGTACTTC; d_gene: TRBD2; j_gene: TRBJ2-5; v_gene: TRBV10-1; abundance: many
CDR3aa: CASSAGAWTEAFF; CDR3nt: TGTGCCAGCAGTGCTGGAGCGTGGACTGAAGCTTTCTTT; d_gene: NA; j_gene: TRBJ1-1; v_gene: TRBV6-6; abundance: many
CDR3aa: CASSLRQGLGQPQHF; CDR3nt: TGTGCCAGCAGTTTAAGACAGGGACTGGGTCAGCCCCAGCATTTT; d_gene: TRBD1; j_gene: TRBJ1-5; v_gene: TRBV27; abundance: many
CDR3aa: CASSRPDRGQNQETQYF; CDR3nt: TGTGCCAGCAGCCGCCCGGACAGGGGTCAAAACCAAGAGACCCAGTACTTC; d_gene: TRBD1; j_gene: TRBJ2-5; v_gene: TRBV11-2; abundance: many
CDR3aa: CASSLRGDTQYF; CDR3nt: TGTGCCAGCAGTTTACGAGGGGATACGCAGTATTTT; d_gene: NA; j_gene: TRBJ2-3; v_gene: TRBV12-3/TRBV12-4; abundance: many